This TCR beta chain was captured by sequencing in a study of T cell responses to AZD1222 COVID-19 vaccine. In germline, CDR1 is LGHDT, CDR2 YNNKEL (reference sequence). The CDR3 runs 14 residues. Trimming pared 0 bases from V and 10 bases from J, leaving 10 bases between. The method was immunoSEQ multiplex PCR; TCRdb's version includes in-frame clones alone and lacks a portion of them. The repertoire holds roughly 270,000 clones, 94% seen once, with around 0.6% in the top ten. Remarks on this clone: Its antigen remains unidentified. Other DNA sequences from this sample encode an identical CDR3 as well.

Study observations and caveats: Once two AZD1222 doses were given, Spike-specific TCR breadth and depth went up.

This receptor was obtained from an adult who received the AZD1222 COVID-19 vaccine. This specimen consisted of peripheral blood, obtained 28 days after the second AZD1222 dose. This chain uses TRBV3-1 (or the pseudogene TRBV3-2) with TRBJ1-6; D gene unclear. CDR3: CASSQDRGGSPLHF. In DNA, the CDR3 is TGTGCCAGCAGCCAAGATCGGGGAGGGTCACCCCTCCACTTT.